This paragraph reports one T cell receptor (beta chain). The source of the sample is a study of T cell responses to AZD1222 COVID-19 vaccine. The wider study: Investigators merged groups given second doses at roughly 4 or roughly 12 weeks.

V shed 3 bases and J shed 6 bases, with 11 bases lying between them. CDR3 size: 12 residues. Germline assignment: CDR1 DFQATT and CDR2 SNEGSKA (reference sequence). The assay was immunoSEQ multiplex PCR, and TCRdb's table has in-frame clones only and misses some. Seen here are around 110,000 clones, more than 85% observed once, and the top ten hold around 7.5%. This specimen was peripheral blood, taken on day 0 of AZD1222 vaccination. The gene calls are TRBV20-1 and TRBJ1-2; weak D call: TRBD1 (5 bases). The TCR sequence derives from an adult in good health. CDR3 in amino acids: CSASLGVDGYTF. For the CDR3, the DNA is TGCAGTGCTAGTCTAGGGGTAGATGGCTACACCTTC.